This record concerns one T cell receptor beta chain sequence. The antigen is unknown. These data come from a study of Ad26.COV2.S vaccination and SARS-CoV-2 variants. Notes on the study in general: Vaccinees showed greater spike-specific TCR breadth than placebo recipients. Non-spike TCR breadth showed similarity between vaccine and placebo recipients.

Germline V gives CDR1 LNHDA, CDR2 SQIVND (reference sequence). V lost 4 bases, J lost 1 base, and 3 bases stayed unmatched. The CDR3 is 15 residues long. TCRdb's table, derived via immunoSEQ multiplex PCR, lists solely in-frame clones and lacks some. Of about 350,000 clones in the sample, about 92% were seen once. This TCR was recovered from a human donor who had recovered from COVID-19. The chain employs TRBV19 and TRBJ2-7; 11 nucleotides agree with TRBD2. The sequencing used peripheral blood, collected after recovery from COVID-19. CDR3 sequence (DNA): TGTGCCAGTAGTACCCGACTAGCGGGGTCCTACGAGCAGTACTTC. Protein: CASSTRLAGSYEQYF.